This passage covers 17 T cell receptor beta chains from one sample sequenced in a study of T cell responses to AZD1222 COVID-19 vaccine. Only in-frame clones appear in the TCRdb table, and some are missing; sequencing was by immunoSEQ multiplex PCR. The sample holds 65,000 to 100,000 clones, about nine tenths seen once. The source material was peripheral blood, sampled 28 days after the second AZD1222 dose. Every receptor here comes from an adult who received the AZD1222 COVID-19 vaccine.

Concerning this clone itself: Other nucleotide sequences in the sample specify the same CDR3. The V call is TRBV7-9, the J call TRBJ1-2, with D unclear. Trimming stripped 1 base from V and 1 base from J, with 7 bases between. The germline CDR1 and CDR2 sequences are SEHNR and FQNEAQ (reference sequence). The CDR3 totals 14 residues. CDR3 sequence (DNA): TGTGCCAGCAGCTTAGGTGGGGTTAACTATGGCTACACCTTC. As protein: CASSLGGVNYGYTF.

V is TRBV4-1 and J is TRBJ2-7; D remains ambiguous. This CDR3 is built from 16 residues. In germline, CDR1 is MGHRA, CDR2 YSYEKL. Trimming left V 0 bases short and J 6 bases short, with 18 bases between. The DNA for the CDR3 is TGCGCCAGCAGCCAAGAACCCCGACGGCTTTTTTGCGAGCAGTACTTC. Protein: CASSQEPRRLFCEQYF.

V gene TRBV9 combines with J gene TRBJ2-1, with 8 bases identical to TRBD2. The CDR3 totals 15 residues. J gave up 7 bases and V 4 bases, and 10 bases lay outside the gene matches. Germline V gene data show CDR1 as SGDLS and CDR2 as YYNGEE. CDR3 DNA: TGTGCCAGCAGCCCAGGGACTAGTTTGAGGAATGAGCAGTTCTTC. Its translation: CASSPGTSLRNEQFF.

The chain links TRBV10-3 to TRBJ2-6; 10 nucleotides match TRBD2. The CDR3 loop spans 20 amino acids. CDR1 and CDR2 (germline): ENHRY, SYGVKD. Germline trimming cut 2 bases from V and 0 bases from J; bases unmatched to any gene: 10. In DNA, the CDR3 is TGTGCCATCAGTGAGCCCACCCCTAGCGGGGGTACCTCTGGGGCCAACGTCCTGACTTTC. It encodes CAISEPTPSGGTSGANVLTF.

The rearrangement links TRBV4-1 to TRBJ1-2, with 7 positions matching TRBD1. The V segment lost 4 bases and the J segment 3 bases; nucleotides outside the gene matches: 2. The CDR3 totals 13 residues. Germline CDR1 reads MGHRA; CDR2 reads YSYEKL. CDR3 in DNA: TGCGCCAGCAGCCGAGGGACAGACTATGGCTACACCTTC. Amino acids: CASSRGTDYGYTF.

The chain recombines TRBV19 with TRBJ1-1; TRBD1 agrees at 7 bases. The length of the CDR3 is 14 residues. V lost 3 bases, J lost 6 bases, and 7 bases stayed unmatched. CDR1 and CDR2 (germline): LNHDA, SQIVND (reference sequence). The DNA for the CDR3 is TGTGCCAGTAGTATGAACAGGGGAATCGCTGAAGCTTTCTTT. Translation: CASSMNRGIAEAFF.

Here the CDR3 DNA reads TGTGCCAGCAGAGAACCGGGACTAGCGCATAACAATGAGCAGTTCTTC. Its translation: CASREPGLAHNNEQFF. The V and J genes are TRBV7-2 and TRBJ2-1, with TRBD2 matching over 10 bases. The CDR3 is made up of 16 amino acids. Germline trimming cut 6 bases from V and 5 bases from J; bases unmatched to any gene: 10. Per germline, CDR1 SGHTA and CDR2 FQGNSA.

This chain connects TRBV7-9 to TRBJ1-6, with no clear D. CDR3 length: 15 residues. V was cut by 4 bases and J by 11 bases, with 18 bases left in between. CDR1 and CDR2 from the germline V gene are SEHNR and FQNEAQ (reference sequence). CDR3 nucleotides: TGTGCCAGCAGCTCCCGGACCGTGGGGTTGGCACCCCTCCACTTT. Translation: CASSSRTVGLAPLHF.

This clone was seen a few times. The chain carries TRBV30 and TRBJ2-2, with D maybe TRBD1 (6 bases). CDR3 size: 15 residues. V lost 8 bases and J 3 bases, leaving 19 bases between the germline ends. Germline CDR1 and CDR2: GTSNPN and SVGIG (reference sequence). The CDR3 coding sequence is TGTGCCAGTAAAGTTTCGACAGGAGACACCGGGGAGCTGTTTTTT. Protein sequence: CASKVSTGDTGELFF.

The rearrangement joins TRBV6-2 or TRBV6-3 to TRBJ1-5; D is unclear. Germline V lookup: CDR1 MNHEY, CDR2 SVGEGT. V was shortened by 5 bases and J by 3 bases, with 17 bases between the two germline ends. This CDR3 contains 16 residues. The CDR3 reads CASSPQRTEINQPQHF. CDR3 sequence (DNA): TGTGCCAGCAGTCCACAGAGGACGGAAATCAATCAGCCCCAGCATTTT.

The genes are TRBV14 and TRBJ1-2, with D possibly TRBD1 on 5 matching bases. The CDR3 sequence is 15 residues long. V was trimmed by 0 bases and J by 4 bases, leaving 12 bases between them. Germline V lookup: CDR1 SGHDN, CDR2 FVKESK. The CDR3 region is CASSQDSRGLYGYTF. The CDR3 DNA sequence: TGTGCCAGCAGCCAAGATTCTAGGGGCCTCTATGGCTACACCTTC.

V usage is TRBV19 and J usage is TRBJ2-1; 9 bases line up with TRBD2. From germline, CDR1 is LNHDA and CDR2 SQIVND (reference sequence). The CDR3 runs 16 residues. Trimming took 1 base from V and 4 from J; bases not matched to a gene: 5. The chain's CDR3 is CASSIVPTSGYNEQFF. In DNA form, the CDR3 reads TGTGCCAGTAGTATAGTTCCAACTAGCGGGTACAATGAGCAGTTCTTC.

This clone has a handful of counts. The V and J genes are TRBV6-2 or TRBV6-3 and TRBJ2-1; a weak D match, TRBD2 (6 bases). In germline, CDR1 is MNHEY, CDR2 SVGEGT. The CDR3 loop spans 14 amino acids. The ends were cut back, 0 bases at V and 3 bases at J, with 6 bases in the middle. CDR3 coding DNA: TGTGCCAGCAGTTACTCGACTAGCTACAATGAGCAGTTCTTC. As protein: CASSYSTSYNEQFF.

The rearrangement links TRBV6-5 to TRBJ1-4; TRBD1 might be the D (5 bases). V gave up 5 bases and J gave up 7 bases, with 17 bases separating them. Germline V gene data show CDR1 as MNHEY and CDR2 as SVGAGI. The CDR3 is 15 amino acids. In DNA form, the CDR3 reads TGTGCCAGCAGTAGAGTTGGGACCAACGGTGAAAAACTGTTTTTT. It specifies CASSRVGTNGEKLFF.

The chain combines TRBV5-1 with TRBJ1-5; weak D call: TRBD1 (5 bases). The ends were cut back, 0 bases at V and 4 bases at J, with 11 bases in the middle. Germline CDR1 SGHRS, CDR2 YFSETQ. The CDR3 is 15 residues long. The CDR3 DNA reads TGCGCCAGCAGCTTGGGGGACCTCCCAAATCAGCCCCAGCATTTT. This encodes CASSLGDLPNQPQHF.

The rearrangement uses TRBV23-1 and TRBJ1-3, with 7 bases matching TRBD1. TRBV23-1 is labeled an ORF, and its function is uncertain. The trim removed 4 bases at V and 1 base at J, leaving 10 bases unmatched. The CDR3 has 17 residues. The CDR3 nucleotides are TGCGCCAGCAGTCCAGAGACAGGGCGTCCTTCTGGAAACACCATATATTTT. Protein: CASSPETGRPSGNTIYF.

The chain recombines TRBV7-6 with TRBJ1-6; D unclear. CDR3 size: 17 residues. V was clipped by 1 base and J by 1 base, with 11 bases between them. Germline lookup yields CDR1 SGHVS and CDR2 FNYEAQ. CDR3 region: CASSLGAARSYNSPLHF. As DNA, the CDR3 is TGTGCCAGCAGCTTAGGGGCAGCGAGGTCCTATAATTCACCCCTCCACTTT.